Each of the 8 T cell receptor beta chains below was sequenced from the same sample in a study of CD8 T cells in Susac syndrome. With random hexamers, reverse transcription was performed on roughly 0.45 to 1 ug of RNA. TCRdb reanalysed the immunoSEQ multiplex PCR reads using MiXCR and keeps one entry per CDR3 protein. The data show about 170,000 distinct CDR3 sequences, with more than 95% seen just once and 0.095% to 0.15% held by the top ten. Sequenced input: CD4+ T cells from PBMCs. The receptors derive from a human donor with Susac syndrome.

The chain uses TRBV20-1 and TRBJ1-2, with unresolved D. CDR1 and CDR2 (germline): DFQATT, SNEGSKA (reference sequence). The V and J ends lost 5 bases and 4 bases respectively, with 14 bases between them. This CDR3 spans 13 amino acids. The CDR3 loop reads CSAPLPSSYGYTF. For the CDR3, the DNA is TGCAGTGCTCCCCTCCCATCTTCCTATGGCTACACCTTC.

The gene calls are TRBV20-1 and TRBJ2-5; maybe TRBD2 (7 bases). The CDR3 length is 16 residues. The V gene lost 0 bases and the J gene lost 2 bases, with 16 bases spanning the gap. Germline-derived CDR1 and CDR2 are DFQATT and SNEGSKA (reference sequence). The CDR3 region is CSARDQRGGLQETQYF. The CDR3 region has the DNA TGCAGTGCTAGAGACCAAAGGGGGGGATTACAAGAGACCCAGTACTTC.

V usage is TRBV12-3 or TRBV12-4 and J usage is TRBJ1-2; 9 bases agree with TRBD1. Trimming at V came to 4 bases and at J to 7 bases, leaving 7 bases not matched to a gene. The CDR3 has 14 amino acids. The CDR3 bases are TGTGCCAGCAGTTCCGACAGGGGGAAAAGTGGCTACACCTTC. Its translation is CASSSDRGKSGYTF.

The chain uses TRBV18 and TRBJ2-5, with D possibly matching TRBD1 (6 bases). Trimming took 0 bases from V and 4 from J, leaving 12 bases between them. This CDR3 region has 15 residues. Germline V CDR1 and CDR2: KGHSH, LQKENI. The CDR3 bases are TGTGCCAGCTCACCACCCGCAGGGGTATCAGAGACCCAGTACTTC. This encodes CASSPPAGVSETQYF.

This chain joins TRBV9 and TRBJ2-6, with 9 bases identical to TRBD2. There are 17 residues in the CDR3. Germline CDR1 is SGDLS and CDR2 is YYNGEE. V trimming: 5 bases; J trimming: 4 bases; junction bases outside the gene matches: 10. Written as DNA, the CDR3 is TGTGCCAGCAGGACTGGCGGGGGGGCGGAAGGGGCCAACGTCCTGACTTTC. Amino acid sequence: CASRTGGGAEGANVLTF.

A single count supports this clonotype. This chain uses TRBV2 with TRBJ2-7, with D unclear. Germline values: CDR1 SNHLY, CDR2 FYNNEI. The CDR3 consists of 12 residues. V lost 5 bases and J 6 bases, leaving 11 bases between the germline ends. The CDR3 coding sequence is TGTGCCAGCAGTACCTACACCGTCGAGCAGTACTTC. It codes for CASSTYTVEQYF. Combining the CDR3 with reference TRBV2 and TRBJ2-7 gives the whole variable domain EPEVTQTPSHQVTQMGQEVILRCVPISNHLYFYWYRQILGQKVEFLVSFYNNEISEKSEIFDDQFSVERPDGSNFTLKIRSTKLEDSAMYFCASSTYTVEQYFGPGTRLTVT.

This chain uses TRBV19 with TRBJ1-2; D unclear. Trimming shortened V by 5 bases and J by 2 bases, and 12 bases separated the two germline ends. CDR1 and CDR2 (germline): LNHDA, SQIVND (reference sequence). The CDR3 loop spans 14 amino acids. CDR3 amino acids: CASSPPQRNYGYTF. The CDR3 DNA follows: TGTGCCAGTAGTCCCCCCCAGAGGAACTATGGCTACACCTTC.

CDR3 bases: TGTGCCAGCAGTCCTTCCCATTCCCTCTCCTACGAGCAGTACTTC. Amino acids: CASSPSHSLSYEQYF. The J gene is TRBJ2-7, the V gene TRBV28; D gene ambiguous. The CDR3 is 15 amino acids. In germline, CDR1 is MDHEN, CDR2 SYDVKM. The V end was cut by 5 bases, the J end by 0 bases, with 14 bases between.